This TCR beta chain was recovered during a study of cytomegalovirus exposure and HLA in healthy donors. This CDR3 has 13 residues. Trimming removed 4 bases at V and 5 bases at J, with 12 bases between. Looked up from germline, CDR1 is SQVTM and CDR2 is ANQGSEA. Note on this clone: The target antigen is unknown.

Points from the study as a whole: Evidence from a later analysis indicated that most CMV-associated TCR beta chains looked HLA-restricted. Donors were assumed by presence/absence analyses to have roughly uniform sequencing depth. In a later analysis, a missense DCLRE1C variant was linked to TCR beta V- and J-gene trimming.

Donors were nominally healthy when sampled, though unrecorded immune exposures were likely. PCR primers comprised 60 Vbeta and 13 Jbeta primers. The repertoire was sequenced with immunoSEQ multiplex PCR; TCRdb's copy has only in-frame clones and lacks some. This sample has about 190,000 clones; roughly 80% occur once, and the top ten carry 1.6%. The TCR originated in a young woman in good health and CMV-seronegative. Source material: PBMCs. J is TRBJ1-5 and V is TRBV29-1, with D possibly TRBD1 on 6 matching bases. The CDR3 is CSVAQGGDQPQHF. CDR3 DNA: TGCAGCGTTGCACAGGGCGGCGATCAGCCCCAGCATTTT.